This TCR beta chain emerged from a study of CD8+ T cells in alopecia areata (dated by TCRdb to 2016 to 2018). For the wider study: The treated patients, all with moderate-to-severe alopecia areata, were enrolled in an open-label pilot trial of oral tofacitinib given at 5 to 10 mg twice daily. On the human side, TCRbeta sequencing was run on scalp tissue and on sorted CD4+ and CD8+ peripheral blood T cells from healthy controls and from alopecia areata patients with either patchy or totalis/universalis disease. High-throughput TCRbeta sequencing was used to examine T cell clonal expansion in alopecia areata in both the C3H/HeJ mouse model and human patients. Scalp clonality was compared across normal scalp (n=4), patchy alopecia areata scalp (n=8), and alopecia totalis/universalis scalp (n=8). Biopsies were taken from tofacitinib-treated patients at baseline and at 4 and 24 weeks of treatment, and a later scalp biopsy was taken in several of the tofacitinib-treated patients. TCRbeta CDR3 regions were amplified by immunoSEQ multiplex PCR with 35 Vbeta forward and 13 Jbeta reverse primers. Tofacitinib was administered for 6 to 18 months, and 6 months of follow-up off drug were then conducted to assess delayed response and recurrence. RNA was obtained with the PAXgene miRNA kit for fixed scalp, the miRNeasy kit for PBMCs, and the RNeasy kit for mouse skin. The study at large found these results: Shared TCR sequences between patients were less evident than in mice, which may be partly attributable to HLA diversity in the patient population. Higher clonality and more expanded CD8+ clones were observed in lesional scalp than in normal scalp, particularly in alopecia totalis/universalis, a finding suggestive of antigenic drive. Scalp TCR repertoire analysis is complicated because resident alphabeta T cells in normal human skin are also sequenced, whereas mouse skin is dominated by gammadelta T cells.

The library was built by means of the immunoSEQ multiplex PCR assay. To provide template for TCR sequencing, every sample had RNA extracted and reverse transcribed into cDNA. SuperScript III was used for first-strand cDNA synthesis, primed with a 2:1 mix of oligo-dT and random hexamers. A synthetic immune receptor repertoire was used to assess amplification bias, and residual bias was removed computationally. In the source study's methods: Raw reads were preprocessed to remove errors, and CDR3 was defined according to IMGT conventions as the region from the conserved cysteine to phenylalanine. Clonality was computed as 1 minus the Shannon entropy, with the entropy normalized by log2 of the number of productive unique TCRs. Whether scalp clones were CD4 or CD8 was inferred by matching scalp TCRbeta sequences against CD4 and CD8 repertoires sorted from blood. The table comes from immuneACCESS by way of TCRdb, which keeps in-frame sequences with V and J called. Part of the clones is missing from these tables; in studies checked, under half for an unresolved V gene and the rest for unknown reasons. V and J calls and clone size follow that table, whereas D and trimming were derived from the DNA. For this sample there are about 130,000 clones; around 60% appear just once. Around 6% of the sample goes to the ten largest clones.

Turning to this clone: Its antigen remains undetermined. Base qualities are not provided; no much larger clone lies one nucleotide away.

V is reduced by 2 bases and J by 7 bases, leaving a spacing of 5 bases between them. CDR1 and CDR2 are read off the germline V gene (reference sequence) as SEHNR and FQNEAQ. The cysteine opens and the phenylalanine closes a CDR3 of 11 amino acids. Only the CDR3 portion is preserved as DNA: 33 bases, with reading frame beginning at the first base. This specimen's time point label, per the study, means: baseline before oral tofacitinib. From alopecia areata patients, peripheral blood was collected along with lesional scalp punch biopsies. PBMCs were separated by density centrifugation and stained for CD3, CD4 and CD8, after which CD4+ and CD8+ T cells were sorted on a FACSAria.

The sequence is built from TRBV7-9 and TRBJ1-1; the D gene lacks a confident call. The sequences come from CD4+ T cells sorted from blood, collected at week 0. The sequence was obtained from a human donor with alopecia areata. The nucleotides read TGTGCCAGCAGCTTATTGGGTGAAGCTTTCTTT. Its product reads: CASSLLGEAFF.